These 9 T cell receptor beta chains came from one sample sequenced in a study of blood T cell repertoires in COVID-19. Assay: immunoSEQ multiplex PCR; the TCRdb copy retains only in-frame clones and omits some. The table has more than 65,000 clones, roughly 82% seen once. Material: peripheral blood. The receptors come from a woman over 75 with acute or convalescent COVID-19.

The J gene is TRBJ1-6, the V gene TRBV20-1; TRBD1 aligns across 7 bases. The CDR3 totals 13 residues. Germline V CDR1 and CDR2: DFQATT, SNEGSKA (reference sequence). Losses at the gene ends were 4 bases for V and 7 bases for J; bases not matched to a gene: 4. CDR3 sequence reads: CSAIEGANSPLHF. DNA of the CDR3: TGCAGTGCTATTGAGGGGGCGAATTCACCCCTCCACTTT.

This chain links TRBV29-1 with TRBJ1-5, with D unresolved. This CDR3 region has 13 residues. V lost 7 bases and J 6 bases, leaving 16 bases between the germline ends. CDR1 is SQVTM, CDR2 ANQGSEA, per germline. CDR3 in amino acids: CSAAPGRGQPQHF. Here the CDR3 DNA reads TGCAGCGCAGCTCCGGGCCGGGGTCAGCCCCAGCATTTT.

Only one count was recorded for this clone. In DNA form, the CDR3 reads TGTGCCAGCAGCCGCTCCGGACTAGCGGGAAGAGAGACCCAGTACTTC. Protein sequence: CASSRSGLAGRETQYF. V and J are TRBV2 and TRBJ2-5; TRBD2 aligns across 12 bases. Germline CDR1 SNHLY, CDR2 FYNNEI. This CDR3 is 16 amino acids long. J gave up 4 bases and V 6 bases, and 9 bases lay outside the gene matches.

The genes are TRBV5-1 and TRBJ2-4; 8 bases match TRBD1. Losses at the gene ends were 4 bases for V and 0 bases for J; bases not matched to a gene: 3. Per the germline V gene, CDR1 is SGHRS and CDR2 is YFSETQ. This CDR3 contains 15 residues. CDR3 nucleotide sequence: TGCGCCAGCAGCAACGGACAGGGAGCCAAAAACATTCAGTACTTC. It encodes CASSNGQGAKNIQYF.

J is TRBJ1-2 and V is TRBV7-9, with 9 nucleotides matching TRBD1. The V gene's germline CDR1 is SEHNR and CDR2 FQNEAQ (reference sequence). This CDR3 is 15 amino acids long. The trim removed 0 bases at V and 6 bases at J, leaving 5 bases unmatched. CDR3 residues: CASSLATGQGNGYTF. For the CDR3, the DNA is TGTGCCAGCAGCTTAGCGACGGGACAGGGAAATGGCTACACCTTC.

This chain joins TRBV9 and TRBJ1-3; a weak D match, TRBD1 (5 bases). Trimming stripped 0 bases from V and 0 bases from J, with 10 bases between. Looked up from germline, CDR1 is SGDLS and CDR2 is YYNGEE. This CDR3 is 16 amino acids long. CDR3 in amino acids: CASSVGGGVSGNTIYF. CDR3 in DNA: TGTGCCAGCAGCGTAGGGGGCGGCGTCTCTGGAAACACCATATATTTT.

The V and J genes are TRBV7-9 and TRBJ1-2; a weak D match, TRBD1 (6 bases). Trimming left V 0 bases short and J 7 bases short, with 15 bases between. The CDR3 consists of 15 residues. Germline lookup yields CDR1 SEHNR and CDR2 FQNEAQ (reference sequence). CDR3 loop: CASSLAQQGLGGYTF. The CDR3 nucleotides read TGTGCCAGCAGCTTAGCTCAACAGGGATTGGGTGGCTACACCTTC.

This clone was found once. The chain uses TRBV10-3 and TRBJ2-5; D uncertain. Looked up from germline, CDR1 is ENHRY and CDR2 is SYGVKD. The CDR3 sequence is 13 residues long. The V gene lost 3 bases and the J gene lost 4 bases, with 9 bases spanning the gap. CDR3 amino acids: CAISESQRETQYF. For the CDR3, the DNA is TGTGCCATCAGTGAATCACAGAGAGAGACCCAGTACTTC.

V and J are TRBV6-5 and TRBJ2-1; the match to TRBD2 covers 11 bases. The CDR3 covers 16 residues. From germline, CDR1 is MNHEY and CDR2 SVGAGI. J lost 8 bases, V lost 4 bases, and 10 bases had no gene match. The CDR3 region has the DNA TGTGCCAGCAGTTTTACCGGGACTAGCGGTTTATATGAGCAGTTCTTC. Translated: CASSFTGTSGLYEQFF.